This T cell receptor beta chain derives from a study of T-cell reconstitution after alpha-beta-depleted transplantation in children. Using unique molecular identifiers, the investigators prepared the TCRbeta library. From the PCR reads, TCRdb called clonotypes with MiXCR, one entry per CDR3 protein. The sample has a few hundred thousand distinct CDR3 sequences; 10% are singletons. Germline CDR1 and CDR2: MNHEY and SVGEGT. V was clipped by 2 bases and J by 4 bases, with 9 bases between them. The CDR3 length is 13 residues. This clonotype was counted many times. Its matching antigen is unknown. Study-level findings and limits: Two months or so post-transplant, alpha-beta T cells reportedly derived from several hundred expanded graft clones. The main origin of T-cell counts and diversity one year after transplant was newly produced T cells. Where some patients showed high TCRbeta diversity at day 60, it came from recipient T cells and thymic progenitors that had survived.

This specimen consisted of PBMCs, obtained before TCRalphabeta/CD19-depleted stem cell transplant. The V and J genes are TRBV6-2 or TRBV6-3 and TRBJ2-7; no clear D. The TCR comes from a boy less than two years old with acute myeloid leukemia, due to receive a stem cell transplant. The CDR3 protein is CASSYGIDYEQYF. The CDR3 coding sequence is TGTGCCAGCAGTTACGGGATTGATTACGAGCAGTACTTC.